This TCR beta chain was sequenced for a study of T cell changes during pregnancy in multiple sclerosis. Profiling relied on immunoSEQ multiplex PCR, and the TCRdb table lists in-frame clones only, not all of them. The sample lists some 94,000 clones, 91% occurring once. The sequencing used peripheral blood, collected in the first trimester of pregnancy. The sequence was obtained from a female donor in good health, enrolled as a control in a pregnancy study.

CDR3 sequence (DNA): TGCAGCGTTGAAGGAGGACAGGGGACTGGGGCCAACGTCCTGACTTTC. Translated: CSVEGGQGTGANVLTF. This chain joins TRBV29-1 and TRBJ2-6, with TRBD1 matching 9 bases. The V and J ends lost 1 base and 2 bases, in that order; junction bases with no gene match: 3. This CDR3 is 16 amino acids long. CDR1 SQVTM and CDR2 ANQGSEA come from the germline V gene.